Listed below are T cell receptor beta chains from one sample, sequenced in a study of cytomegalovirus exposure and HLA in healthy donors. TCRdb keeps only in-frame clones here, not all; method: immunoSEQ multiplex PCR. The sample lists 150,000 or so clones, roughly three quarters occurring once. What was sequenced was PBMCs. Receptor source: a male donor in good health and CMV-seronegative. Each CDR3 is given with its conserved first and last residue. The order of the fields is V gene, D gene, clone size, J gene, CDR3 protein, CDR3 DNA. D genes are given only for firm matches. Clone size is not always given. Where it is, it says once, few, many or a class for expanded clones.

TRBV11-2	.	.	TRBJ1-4	CASSSWTVSNEKLFF	TGTGCCAGCAGCTCCTGGACAGTCTCTAATGAAAAACTGTTTTTT
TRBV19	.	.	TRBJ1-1	CASSIDQTRGDTEAFF	TGTGCCAGTAGTATAGATCAGACCCGGGGGGACACTGAAGCTTTCTTT
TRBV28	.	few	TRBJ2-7	CASSLTYEQYF	TGTGCCAGCAGTCTTACCTACGAGCAGTACTTC
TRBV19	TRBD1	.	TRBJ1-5	CASSMGQWGRQPQHF	TGTGCCAGTAGTATGGGACAGTGGGGCAGACAGCCCCAGCATTTT
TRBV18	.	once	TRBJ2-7	CASSQKGNEQYF	TGTGCCAGCTCACAGAAGGGGAACGAGCAGTACTTC
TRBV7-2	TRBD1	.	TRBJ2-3	CASSSRQGGGTDTQYF	TGTGCCAGCAGCTCGCGACAGGGTGGGGGCACAGATACGCAGTATTTT
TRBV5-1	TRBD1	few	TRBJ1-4	CASSLVTGGDEKLFF	TGCGCCAGCAGCTTGGTTACAGGGGGCGATGAAAAACTGTTTTTT
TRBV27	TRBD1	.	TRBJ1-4	CASSPGQGRNEKLFF	TGTGCCAGCAGTCCAGGACAGGGGAGGAATGAAAAACTGTTTTTT
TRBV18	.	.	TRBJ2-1	CASSPQGQGNEQFF	TGTGCCAGCTCACCACAGGGGCAGGGCAATGAGCAGTTCTTC
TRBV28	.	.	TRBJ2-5	CASSPPGQETQYF	TGTGCCAGCAGTCCCCCGGGACAAGAGACCCAGTACTTC
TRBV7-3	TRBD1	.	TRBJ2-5	CASSPQGALRETQYF	TGTGCCAGCAGCCCACAGGGGGCGCTGAGGGAGACCCAGTACTTC
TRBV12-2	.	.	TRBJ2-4	CASRSGHLAKNIQYF	TGTGCAAGTCGCTCAGGACACCTAGCCAAAAACATTCAGTACTTC
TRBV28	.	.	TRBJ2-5	CASSFPRMGLSEETQYF	TGTGCCAGCAGTTTTCCACGAATGGGACTTTCCGAAGAGACCCAGTACTTC
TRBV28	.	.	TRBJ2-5	CAITSSWGDGTRRTQYF	TGTGCCATCACCTCCTCGTGGGGGGACGGTACACGTCGGACCCAGTACTTC
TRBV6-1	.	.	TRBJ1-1	CASSVGGEGTEAFF	TGTGCCAGCAGTGTCGGAGGGGAGGGCACTGAAGCTTTCTTT
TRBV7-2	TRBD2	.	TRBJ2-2	CASSPHGRAAGELFF	TGTGCCAGCAGCCCCCACGGGAGGGCCGCCGGGGAGCTGTTTTTT
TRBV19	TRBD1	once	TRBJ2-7	CASSMGTGFYRDYEQYF	TGTGCCAGTAGTATGGGGACAGGGTTCTACCGGGATTACGAGCAGTACTTC
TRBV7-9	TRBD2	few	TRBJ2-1	CASSAGVLAGVVNEQFF	TGTGCCAGCAGCGCGGGGGTACTAGCGGGAGTCGTCAATGAGCAGTTCTTC
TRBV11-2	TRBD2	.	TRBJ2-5	CASSLELAEYQETQYF	TGTGCCAGCAGCTTAGAACTAGCGGAATACCAAGAGACCCAGTACTTC
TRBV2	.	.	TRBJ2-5	CATSRTGLETQYF	TGTGCCACCAGCCGCACAGGGTTGGAGACCCAGTACTTC
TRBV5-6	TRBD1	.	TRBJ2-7	CASSPQGTSYEQYF	TGTGCCAGCAGCCCACAGGGGACCTCCTACGAGCAGTACTTC
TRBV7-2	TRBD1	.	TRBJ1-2	CASSSANRGAYGYTF	TGTGCCAGCAGCTCAGCAAACAGGGGAGCCTATGGCTACACCTTC
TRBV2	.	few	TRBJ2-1	CASRLGRDNEQFF	TGTGCCAGCAGGTTGGGCAGAGACAATGAGCAGTTCTTC
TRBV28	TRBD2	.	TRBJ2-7	CASSPGGGNPREQYF	TGTGCCAGCAGTCCGGGAGGGGGGAACCCTCGTGAGCAGTACTTC
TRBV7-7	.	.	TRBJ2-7	CASSSGYQGYEQYF	TGTGCTAGCAGCTCAGGATATCAGGGTTACGAGCAGTACTTC
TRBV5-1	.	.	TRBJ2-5	CASSLGGQQETQYF	TGCGCCAGCAGCTTGGGAGGGCAGCAAGAGACCCAGTACTTC
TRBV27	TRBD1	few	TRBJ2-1	CASSPGTGGSTQFF	TGTGCCAGCAGTCCCGGGACAGGGGGCTCCACCCAGTTCTTC
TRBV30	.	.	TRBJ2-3	CAWKPGLLPGTQYF	TGTGCCTGGAAGCCGGGACTCTTGCCGGGTACGCAGTATTTT
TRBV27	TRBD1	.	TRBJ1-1	CASSWEHRGGTEAFF	TGTGCCAGCAGTTGGGAGCACAGGGGGGGGACTGAAGCTTTCTTT
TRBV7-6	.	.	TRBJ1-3	CASSRQEATGNTIYF	TGTGCCAGCAGTCGACAGGAGGCGACTGGAAACACCATATATTTT
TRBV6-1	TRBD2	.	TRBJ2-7	CASSELRGAPEYF	TGTGCCAGCAGTGAACTGCGGGGGGCCCCTGAGTACTTC
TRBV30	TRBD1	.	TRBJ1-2	CAWSVGSGQAVYGYTF	TGTGCCTGGAGTGTAGGGTCGGGACAGGCTGTCTATGGCTACACCTTC
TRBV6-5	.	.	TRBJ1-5	CASSSGTPTNQPQHF	TGTGCCAGCAGCTCAGGGACACCTACTAATCAGCCCCAGCATTTT
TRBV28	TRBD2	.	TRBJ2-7	CASSLTSAMRSYEQYF	TGTGCCAGCAGTCTGACTAGCGCAATGAGGTCCTACGAGCAGTACTTC
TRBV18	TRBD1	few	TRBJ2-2	CASSPRPPSGTGSAGELFF	TGTGCCAGCTCACCACGTCCCCCTTCCGGGACAGGGTCCGCCGGGGAGCTGTTTTTT
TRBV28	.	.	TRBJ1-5	CASSLPLTGRQPQHF	TGTGCCAGCAGCCTGCCCCTGACAGGACGTCAGCCCCAGCATTTT
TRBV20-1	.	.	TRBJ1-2	CSAGNYGYTF	TGCAGTGCTGGCAACTATGGCTACACCTTC
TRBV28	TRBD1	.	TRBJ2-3	CASSSRTGAYDADTQYF	TGTGCCAGCAGTTCAAGGACAGGGGCGTATGACGCAGATACGCAGTATTTT
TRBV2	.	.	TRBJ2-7	CASSQQGYSYEQYF	TGTGCCAGCAGCCAACAGGGATACTCCTACGAGCAGTACTTC
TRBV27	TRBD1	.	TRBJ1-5	CASSLDDRGFYQPQHF	TGTGCCAGCAGTTTAGATGACAGGGGGTTCTATCAGCCCCAGCATTTT
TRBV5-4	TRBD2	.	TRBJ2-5	CASSLGGRSSGSRETQYF	TGTGCCAGCAGCTTGGGAGGTCGGTCTAGCGGCTCCCGGGAGACCCAGTACTTC